This T cell receptor beta chain was retrieved from a study of cytomegalovirus exposure and HLA in healthy donors listed by TCRdb under 2017. About the study as a whole: An earlier analysis of roughly 610 of the donors reported about 300 Gb of sequence data and 100 million to 120 million unique TCR beta sequences obtained from about 179 million T cells. Approximately 310 gigabases of sequencing data and approximately 85 million unique TCR sequences were included in an early release covering 500 to 750 HLA-typed donors. Of the approximately 400 genotyped donors, over 65% fell in the genetic ancestry cluster associated with self-reported Caucasian donors. The study aimed to test whether signatures of past pathogen exposure could be identified by cataloging public T cell receptors. The T cell repertoires of 700 or so subjects were profiled by immunosequencing and related to cytomegalovirus serostatus. A separate validation cohort of 90 to 150 different subjects was used in addition to the approximately 670-subject first cohort. The study combined high-throughput TCR immunosequencing, statistical association of individual TCRs with disease status, and machine learning to predict cytomegalovirus infection status. In a later analysis, previously published TCR beta repertoires from fewer than 750 donors were re-analyzed and high-resolution HLA genotyping was added so that TCR occurrence patterns could be studied. Rather than drawing on any new phenotypic data, the later analysis identified candidate immune exposures from TCR beta sequences and the way those sequences occurred across donors. An earlier analysis of approximately 500 of the donors applied high-throughput TCR beta sequencing to assess whether each TCR beta V gene segment acted as functional or pseudogenic. Donor age, sex, ethnicity and CMV serostatus were compiled together with the repertoire data. Genome-wide SNP genotypes for about 65% of the roughly 670 donors were used in a later genetic analysis, which treated that subset as a discovery cohort. All discovery cohort repertoires had been generated using a single sequencing platform. Class I and class II HLA loci were covered by the typing at four-digit resolution. The number of typed donors differed by locus: roughly 629-640 for A, B, C, DRB1 and DQB1; about 520 for DQA1; around 580 for DPA1; and roughly 490 for DPB1. Because of strong linkage in the cohort, roughly five DR-DQ haplotypes were treated as single units for association and clustering. Among about 410 genotyped donors of the cohort, an average of approximately 200,000 unique TCR beta nucleotide sequences was sequenced per donor, of which about 19% were non-productive.

Worth noting for this clone: Its antigen is not yet known. No much larger clone exists at a distance of one base, and base qualities are not known.

The cohort comprised some 680 healthy bone marrow donors. All cohort members were sampled while nominally healthy, although unrecorded immune exposures were likely present. The donor was CMV seronegative and belonged to the group of approximately 320 seronegative cohort members. A peripheral blood sample was provided by each donor, and peripheral blood mononuclear cells were used for TCR beta sequencing. Genomic DNA was extracted from the blood cell samples with the Qiagen DNeasy Blood Extraction Kit. Library preparation employed the immunoSEQ multiplex PCR assay. The multiplex PCR relied on a mix of 60 forward primers for TCR Vbeta segments and 13 reverse primers for TCR Jbeta segments. The CDR3 region of rearranged TCR beta genes was amplified from genomic DNA by a multiplex PCR assay. On the Illumina HiSeq System, the amplified TCR beta libraries were sequenced as 87-base-pair reads. In the authors' own workflow: A later analysis counted approximately 84 million unique TCR beta chains across the approximately 700 repertoires, and 10 million to 12 million of these chains were shared by at least two donors. Raw reads were error-corrected and collapsed into unique sequences with a nearest-neighbor algorithm that merged closely related sequences to remove PCR and sequencing errors. To assign V, D and J gene segments, CDR3 sequences were aligned to IMGT reference sequences. For a sequence to be retained, a match of at least six nucleotides was required to both a V gene segment and a J gene segment. A rearrangement was called productive if the CDR3 had no stop codons and remained in frame with V and J, and every other rearrangement was called non-productive. Following IMGT convention, CDR3 was defined as the stretch from the second conserved V-encoded cysteine to the conserved J-encoded phenylalanine. The earlier analysis of 550 to 650 of the donors excluded any sequence lacking an unambiguous match to a single V gene segment. In an earlier analysis of 587 of the donors, V segments were called functional above 56.7% productive rearrangements and were called segregating when the between-donor standard deviation exceeded 5%. A statistical classification framework was built for diagnosing cytomegalovirus status from the catalog of TCR beta chain sequences. In a later analysis, TCR nucleotide sequences were compared against IMGT/GENE-DB human TR gene sequences so that V and J genes could be assigned. The TCRdist pipeline was used in a later analysis to assign CDR3 sequences and most-parsimonious VDJ recombination scenarios. A later analysis defined each TCR beta chain by its CDR3 amino acid sequence plus V-gene family, and excluded reads lacking a unique V-gene family. A later analysis removed 592 highly shared, low-generation-probability nucleotide sequences to deal with suspected cross-contamination and a sequencing artifact. In a later analysis, a clonal expansion index was calculated for each public chain from normalized within-repertoire ranks of inferred template counts. Generation probabilities in a later analysis came from a VDJ recombination model fitted to out-of-frame rearrangements, and those results were checked against IGoR. In a later analysis, hypergeometric tests were used to score TCR-TCR, TCR-HLA and TCR-CMV co-occurrence, with a repertoire-size bias correction applied to TCR pairs. In a later analysis, false discovery rates were estimated by permuting HLA or CMV assignments 20 times. In a later analysis, co-occurring TCRs were grouped using DBSCAN, and TCRdist sequence similarity was added for clustering within HLA-allele-positive subsets. Repertoires with fewer than 30,000 or more than 120,000 public chains, plus five repertoires with anomalous nucleotide sharing, were excluded from co-occurrence clustering. This immuneACCESS table, as held by TCRdb, lists in-frame sequences with V and J called but not all clones. Of the missing ones, under half trace to an unresolved V gene in checked studies; the others have no known cause. V, J and clone size are those of that table, while D and trimming were read from the DNA. Here the sample has more than 95,000 clones; roughly 9.9% occur a single time. The biggest ten clones account for roughly 3% of the sample.

General conclusions and limits of the study: Most TCR sequences were observed very rarely across donors, whereas some public TCRs were present in many individuals. A further reported finding was that TCR beta sequences accurately predicted the HLA-A and HLA-B alleles for most subjects in the first cohort. Most CMV-associated TCR beta chains appeared to be HLA-restricted in a later analysis, and the HLA associations seemed to be driven largely by CMV exposure. According to a later analysis, TCR association rates differed among HLA loci, with DRB1 alleles showing the most associated TCRs and HLA-C alleles showing the fewest. In a later analysis, HLA-associated TCR beta chains showed more clonal expansion and lower generation probabilities than non-associated chains that were equally common. Several of the top co-occurrence clusters appeared to be linked to parvovirus B19, influenza, CMV and Epstein-Barr virus, according to a later analysis. When HLA alleles, especially DR and DQ, strongly co-occurred, TCR associations were difficult to assign to individual alleles. Correlated functional status among segregating V segments might be attributable to linkage disequilibrium, but an unknown experimental factor could not be ruled out. The presence/absence analyses assumed that sequencing depth was roughly uniform across donors, and that assumption may not be true. In the study, roughly 160 TCR beta chains were listed as associated with cytomegalovirus. The earlier analysis of around 600 of the donors excluded about 16 rarely observed V segments, including chromosome 9 orphons, because counts were too low. An association between a missense DCLRE1C variant and V-gene and J-gene trimming of TCR beta chains was found in a later genetic analysis and replicated in an independent cohort. An earlier analysis of around 540 of the donors showed that most TCR beta V segments appeared in productive rearrangements either about 87% or about 30% of the time, which broadly matched IMGT annotations. The authors suggested that the approach could potentially be generalized to other disease states and immunological phenotypes. CMV serostatus was the only immune exposure information available for the cohort. The classifier was reported to diagnose cytomegalovirus status with high specificity and sensitivity in both the original cohort and the validation cohort. In vitro tests confirmed that three of the cytomegalovirus-associated TCR beta chains recognize cytomegalovirus antigens. Because HLA typing was unavailable for some donors at each locus, only the typed subset was used in association tests. The cohort was sequenced for TCR beta chains only, and without alpha or paired-chain data the features that could be detected were limited. A cluster of highly shared sequence variants was judged likely to be a technical artifact of the sequencing pipeline. Compared with the roughly 670-donor mean, donors in an Asian-associated ancestry cluster had fewer N-insertions in productive TCRs, according to a later genetic analysis. A later analysis associated 16,951 TCR beta sequences with specific HLA alleles at a false discovery rate of 0.05.

Material for sequencing was PBMCs. This receptor was identified in a man in his thirties or forties in good health and CMV-seronegative.

The DNA sequence reads TGTGCCAGCAGCGCGTCTCGACAGGGGGCAAACACCGGGGAGCTGTTTTTT. This encodes CASSASRQGANTGELFF. The rearranged segments are TRBV9 and TRBJ2-2; 10 bases in the junction line up with TRBD1. The CDR3 runs 17 residues from the cysteine to the phenylalanine. Only the CDR3 DNA is retained, 51 bases long and in frame from the first base. CDR1 and CDR2, looked up from the germline V gene, are SGDLS and YYNGEE. Here V drops 3 bases and J drops 2 bases, and the junction holds 7 bases not matched to any gene. The CDR3 plus the reference TRBV9 and TRBJ2-2 genes for the other parts give the full variable domain: DSGVTQTPKHLITATGQRVTLRCSPRSGDLSVYWYQQSLDQGLQFLIQYYNGEERAKGNILERFSAQQFPDLHSELNLSSLELGDSALYFCASSASRQGANTGELFFGEGSRLTVL.